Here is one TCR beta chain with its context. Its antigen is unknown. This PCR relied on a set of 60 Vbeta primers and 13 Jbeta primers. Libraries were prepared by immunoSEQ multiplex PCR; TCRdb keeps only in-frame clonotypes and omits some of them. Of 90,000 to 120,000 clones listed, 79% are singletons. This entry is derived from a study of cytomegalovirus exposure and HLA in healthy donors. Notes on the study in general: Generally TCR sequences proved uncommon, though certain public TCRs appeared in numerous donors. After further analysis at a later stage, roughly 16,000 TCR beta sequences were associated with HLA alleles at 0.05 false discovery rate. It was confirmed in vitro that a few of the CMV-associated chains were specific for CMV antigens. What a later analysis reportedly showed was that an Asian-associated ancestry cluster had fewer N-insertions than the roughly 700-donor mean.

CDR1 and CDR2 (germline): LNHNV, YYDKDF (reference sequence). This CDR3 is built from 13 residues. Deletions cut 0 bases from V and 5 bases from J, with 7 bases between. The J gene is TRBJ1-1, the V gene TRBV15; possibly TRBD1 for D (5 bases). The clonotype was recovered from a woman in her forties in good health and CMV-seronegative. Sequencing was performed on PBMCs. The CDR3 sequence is CATSRDRGTEAFF. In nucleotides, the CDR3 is TGTGCCACCAGCAGAGATCGGGGGACTGAAGCTTTCTTT.